Listed here is a single T cell receptor beta chain. Per germline, CDR1 SNHLY and CDR2 FYNNEI. The CDR3 is 14 residues long. V trimming: 6 bases; J trimming: 9 bases; junction bases outside the gene matches: 6. The PCR ran on 60 Vbeta and 13 Jbeta primers. Only in-frame clones appear in the TCRdb table, and some are missing; sequencing was by immunoSEQ multiplex PCR. The table has 95,000 to 150,000 clones, 75% to 90% seen once. This sample stems from a study of cytomegalovirus exposure and HLA in healthy donors. Sequenced material: PBMCs. This chain joins TRBV2 and TRBJ2-1; TRBD1 agrees at 12 bases. The source of this sequence is a man between 45 and 60 years old in good health and CMV-seronegative. CDR3 bases: TGTGCCAGCAGGGGGGACAGGGGGCACGGTGAGCAGTTCTTC. Its translation: CASRGDRGHGEQFF.